The present T cell receptor beta chain was sequenced within a study of blood T cell repertoires in COVID-19. Background on the study: Material from acute and convalescent COVID-19 was sourced from the United States, Italy and Spain. In each case, the material was cDNA or gDNA derived from T cells, B-cell-depleted T cells, or PBMCs.

Original processing notes: Quantification of nucleated cells was approximated via reference gene primer amplification. Produced via immunoSEQ multiplex PCR; TCRdb's table is partial and in-frame only. That table furnishes V, J and clone size, whereas the DNA furnished D and trimming. The table records roughly 200,000 clones, approximately 83% of them present only once. There are 16 residues in the CDR3. Germline loops: CDR1 MDHEN, CDR2 SYDVKM. Trimming took 4 bases from V and 0 from J; bases not matched to a gene: 3. The J gene is TRBJ2-6, the V gene TRBV28; the match to TRBD1 covers 7 bases. Material for sequencing was peripheral blood. This sequence was found in a man between 60 and 70 years old with acute or convalescent COVID-19. Written as DNA, the CDR3 is TGTGCCAGCAGTTCGCAGGGGGTCTCTGGGGCCAACGTCCTGACTTTC. Amino acids: CASSSQGVSGANVLTF.